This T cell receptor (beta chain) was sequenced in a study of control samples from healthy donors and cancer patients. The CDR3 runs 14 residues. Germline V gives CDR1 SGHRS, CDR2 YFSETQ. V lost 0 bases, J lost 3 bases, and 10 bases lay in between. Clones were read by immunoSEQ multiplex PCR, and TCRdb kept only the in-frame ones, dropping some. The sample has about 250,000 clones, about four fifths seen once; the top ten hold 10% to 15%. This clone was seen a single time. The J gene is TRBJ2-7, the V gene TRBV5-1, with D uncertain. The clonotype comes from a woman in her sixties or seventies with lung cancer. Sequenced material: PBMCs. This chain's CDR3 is CASSLDPTSYEQYF. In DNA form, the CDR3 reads TGCGCCAGCAGCTTGGATCCGACCAGCTACGAGCAGTACTTC.